One sample yielded the 16 T cell receptor beta chains listed below, sequenced in a study of blood T cells in healthy people across ages. A second PCR of about 6 to 12 cycles used a sample-barcoded 5' primer and a J-beta primer mix. TCRdb recomputed calls from the 5' RACE reads with MiXCR, one row per CDR3 protein. This table has 1.8 million or so distinct CDR3 sequences, roughly two fifths appearing once. Sequencing was performed on blood. These receptors were collected from a human donor in good health.

The chain combines TRBV4-1 with TRBJ2-4, with D uncertain. The germline CDR1 and CDR2 sequences are MGHRA and YSYEKL. The V end was cut by 4 bases, the J end by 0 bases, with 16 bases between. This CDR3 contains 17 residues. The CDR3 DNA reads TGCGCCAGCAGCCCCCCTCTGGGCGGAAGAGCCAAAAACATTCAGTACTTC. It encodes CASSPPLGGRAKNIQYF.

This chain connects TRBV7-9 to TRBJ1-2; possible D gene TRBD1, 5 bases. The CDR3 is made up of 14 amino acids. V was pared by 4 bases and J by 5 bases, with 14 bases between. Germline V gives CDR1 SEHNR, CDR2 FQNEAQ (reference sequence). The CDR3 sequence is CASSWGVTGYGYTF. The CDR3 DNA is TGTGCCAGCAGCTGGGGGGTTACTGGTTATGGCTACACCTTC.

This clonotype has a single count. At one end the junction does not follow the germline gene, possibly because of a read error. This chain connects TRBV15 to TRBJ2-4, with D possibly being TRBD1 or TRBD2 (5 bases each). This CDR3 contains 15 residues. The germline V gene encodes CDR1 LNHNV and CDR2 YYDKDF (reference sequence). As DNA, the CDR3 is TGTGCCACCAGCGAGGGGTCTAACACCAAAAGCATTCAGTACTTC. It specifies CATSEGSNTKSIQYF.

The chain links TRBV29-1 to TRBJ1-2; the D gene is possibly TRBD1 (6 bases). Trimming removed 0 bases from V and 8 bases from J, with 10 bases in between. Germline assignment: CDR1 SQVTM and CDR2 ANQGSEA. This CDR3 has 12 residues. The CDR3 bases are TGCAGCGTTGAAGACATGACAGGCGGCTACACCTTC. This sequence encodes CSVEDMTGGYTF. Full variable domain (rest looked up from reference TRBV29-1 and TRBJ1-2): SAVISQKPSRDICQRGTSLTIQCQVDSQVTMMFWYRQQPGQSLTLIATANQGSEATYESGFVIDKFPISRPNLTFSTLTVSNMSPEDSSIYLCSVEDMTGGYTFGSGTRLTVV.

The V gene is TRBV4-1, the J gene TRBJ2-3; the D call may be TRBD1 or TRBD2 (6 bases each). The CDR3 totals 16 residues. Germline V CDR1 and CDR2: MGHRA, YSYEKL. Deletions cut 0 bases from V and 2 bases from J, with 12 bases between. The CDR3 sequence is CASSQDPGAPTDTQYF. DNA of the CDR3: TGCGCCAGCAGCCAAGATCCGGGGGCCCCCACAGATACGCAGTATTTT.

This clonotype was recorded a few times. The V and J genes are TRBV12-3 or TRBV12-4 and TRBJ1-2; 8 nucleotides match TRBD1. The CDR3 length is 16 residues. The junction had 8 bases not matched to a gene; V was cut back by 5 bases and J by 0 bases. The CDR3 region is CASSPLMTGANYGYTF. The CDR3 nucleotides read TGTGCCAGCAGTCCCCTAATGACAGGGGCTAACTATGGCTACACCTTC.

The chain joins TRBV7-2 to TRBJ1-2; D possibly corresponds to TRBD1 (6 bases). Looked up from germline, CDR1 is SGHTA and CDR2 is FQGNSA. The CDR3 spans 15 residues. Deletions cut 6 bases from V and 0 bases from J, with 14 bases between. This CDR3 is CASRYTTGSNYGYTF. Written as DNA, the CDR3 is TGTGCCAGCAGATACACTACAGGGTCTAACTATGGCTACACCTTC.

The chain couples TRBV11-2 to TRBJ2-3, with a weak D call TRBD1 (6 bases). CDR3 size: 12 residues. CDR1 and CDR2 from the germline V gene are SGHAT and FQNNGV. V was pared by 5 bases and J by 10 bases, with 13 bases between. CDR3 DNA sequence: TGTGCCAGCAGCCCTGACAGGTCTGCGCAGTATTTT. It codes for CASSPDRSAQYF.

This chain uses TRBV5-5 with TRBJ2-5, with D possibly being TRBD1 (6 bases). Germline CDR1 reads SGHKS; CDR2 reads YYEKEE (reference sequence). The V end lost 0 bases, the J end lost 0 bases, and 12 bases lay between the germline ends. The CDR3 spans 16 residues. The DNA of the CDR3 is TGTGCCAGCAGCTTGGGAGAGGGGACACACCAAGAGACCCAGTACTTC. Translating gives CASSLGEGTHQETQYF.

This clonotype was counted between two and nine times. The chain joins TRBV24-1 to TRBJ2-5; D is possibly TRBD1 (6 bases). The length of the CDR3 is 16 residues. The germline V gene encodes CDR1 KGHDR and CDR2 SFDVKD. The V end lost 2 bases, the J end lost 11 bases, and 23 bases lay between the germline ends. This CDR3 is CATSDSETGLRAEQYF. The CDR3 nucleotides read TGTGCCACCAGTGATTCGGAGACAGGATTACGGGCGGAGCAGTACTTC.

This chain links TRBV29-1 with TRBJ2-6; a weak D match, TRBD1 (5 bases). V lost 7 bases, J lost 0 bases, and 16 bases lay in between. The CDR3 consists of 16 residues. Germline V gene data show CDR1 as SQVTM and CDR2 as ANQGSEA. The CDR3 is CSANGRTSSGANVLTF. In DNA form, the CDR3 reads TGCAGCGCTAACGGCAGGACAAGCTCTGGGGCCAACGTCCTGACTTTC.

The CDR3 sequence is CASSVVSGANNEQFF. For the CDR3, the DNA is TGTGCCAGCAGCGTAGTGTCAGGGGCGAACAATGAGCAGTTCTTC. The V and J genes are TRBV9 and TRBJ2-1; D is possibly TRBD1 (6 bases). Deletions cut 0 bases from V and 5 bases from J, with 12 bases between. Germline V lookup: CDR1 SGDLS, CDR2 YYNGEE. This CDR3 comprises 15 residues.

The chain joins TRBV29-1 to TRBJ1-1; no firm D call. V was pared by 2 bases and J by 0 bases, with 7 bases between. Germline loops: CDR1 SQVTM, CDR2 ANQGSEA. This CDR3 has 13 amino acids. CDR3 nucleotide sequence: TGCAGCGTTGAATTGCACATGAACACTGAAGCTTTCTTT. Protein: CSVELHMNTEAFF.

This clonotype was counted only a few times. The chain uses TRBV20-1 and TRBJ2-7, with D possibly TRBD1 on 8 matching bases. Looked up from germline, CDR1 is DFQATT and CDR2 is SNEGSKA (reference sequence). V dropped 6 bases and J dropped 5 bases, with 26 bases sitting between them. This CDR3 has 16 residues. DNA for the CDR3: TGCAGTGCCAGCAAAGGCCCCCCACAGGGGGGGCACGAGCAGTACTTC. This translates into CSASKGPPQGGHEQYF.

The V gene is TRBV9, the J gene TRBJ2-1; D possibly matches TRBD1 or TRBD2 (5 bases each). Germline CDR1 SGDLS, CDR2 YYNGEE. V was pared by 0 bases and J by 0 bases, with 10 bases between. This CDR3 comprises 16 residues. Here the CDR3 DNA reads TGTGCCAGCAGCGTAGTTTCAGGGAGCTCCTACAATGAGCAGTTCTTC. This translates into CASSVVSGSSYNEQFF.

This clonotype was detected a few times. The CDR3 nucleotides read TGTGCCAGCAGTGAAAGGGCTTATCAGCCCCAGCATTTT. This gives the protein CASSERAYQPQHF. The rearrangement joins TRBV6-1 to TRBJ1-5; the D is unclear. Germline V CDR1 and CDR2: MNHNS, SASEGT. Trimming shortened V by 2 bases and J by 5 bases, and 7 bases separated the two germline ends. The CDR3 consists of 13 residues.